This paragraph reports one T cell receptor (beta chain). Its antigen remains unknown. The sample belongs to a study of CD4 T cells in relation to SARS-CoV-2 and coronaviruses. About the study: After roughly 11 days of antigen culture, PBMC TCR beta CDR3s were sequenced. Negative control cultures got HIV-1 Nef peptides or no peptide.

Study results and caveats: SARS-CoV-2-driven expansion was significantly weaker in crossreactive than monoreactive clones.

Before the COVID-19 pandemic, during about 2011-2019, CD4+ T cells were taken from unexposed donors. The cells were cultured for approximately 10 days before CD4+ T cells were isolated. Each well had about 2.2 million PBMCs in around 5.3% human AB serum with IL-2. CDR1 GTSNPN and CDR2 SVGIG come from the germline V gene (reference sequence). This CDR3 has 14 amino acids. The V gene lost 8 bases and the J gene lost 7 bases, with 24 bases spanning the gap. Sequencing was performed with immunoSEQ multiplex PCR; in TCRdb, only in-frame clones are kept and a portion is missing. The sample holds 15,000 to 20,000 clones, 82% seen once.

The chain employs TRBV30 and TRBJ2-7, with D perhaps matching TRBD1 or TRBD2 (6 bases each). Specimen: CD4+ T cells from PBMCs, cultured in vitro. The sequence was collected from a human donor in good health. DNA for the CDR3: TGTGCCGCCAGGGGACTTAGGCCCTGGGGGGAGCAGTACTTC. Protein: CAARGLRPWGEQYF.